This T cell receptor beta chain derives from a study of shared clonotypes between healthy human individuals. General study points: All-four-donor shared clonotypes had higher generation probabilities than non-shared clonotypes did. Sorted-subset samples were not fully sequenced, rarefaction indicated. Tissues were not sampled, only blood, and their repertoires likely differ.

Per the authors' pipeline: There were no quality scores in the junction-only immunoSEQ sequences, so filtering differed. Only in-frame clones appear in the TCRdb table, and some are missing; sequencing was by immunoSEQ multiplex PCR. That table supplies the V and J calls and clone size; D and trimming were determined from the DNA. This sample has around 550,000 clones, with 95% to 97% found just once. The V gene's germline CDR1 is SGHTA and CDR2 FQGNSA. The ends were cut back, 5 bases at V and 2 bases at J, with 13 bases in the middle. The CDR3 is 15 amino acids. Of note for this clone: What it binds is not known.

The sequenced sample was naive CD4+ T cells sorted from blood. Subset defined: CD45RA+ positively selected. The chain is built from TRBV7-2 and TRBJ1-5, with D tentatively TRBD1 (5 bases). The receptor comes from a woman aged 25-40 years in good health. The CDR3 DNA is TGTGCCAGCAGCCCCGAGGGGTTTGGCAATCAGCCCCAGCATTTT. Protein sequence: CASSPEGFGNQPQHF.